The 23 T cell receptor beta chains listed next were all sequenced from one sample in a study of T cell repertoires in cytomegalovirus infection. TCRdb re-analysed the reads in MiXCR, keeping a single row per CDR3 protein. The data contain under 800,000 distinct CDR3 sequences, approximately 24% of them singletons. The sequenced sample was CD8+ T cells from PBMCs. The receptors shown here come from a human donor in good health (CMV status not recorded). Some clones in this sample may be carry-over from other donors' samples.

This clonotype has only a few counts. The chain carries TRBV28 and TRBJ1-6; maybe TRBD1 (6 bases). This CDR3 spans 14 amino acids. In germline, CDR1 is MDHEN, CDR2 SYDVKM. Trimming removed 7 bases from V and 7 bases from J, with 14 bases in between. The CDR3 bases are TGTGCCAGCACCCAACGGGGGGCCAATTCACCCCTCCACTTT. Its protein product is CASTQRGANSPLHF.

This clonotype was counted only a few times. This chain connects TRBV7-9 to TRBJ2-5; a weak D match, TRBD2 (5 bases). The CDR3 runs to 13 residues. V was cut by 5 bases and J by 5 bases, with 12 bases left in between. CDR1 is SEHNR and CDR2 is FQNEAQ in the germline V gene (reference sequence). The CDR3 sequence is CASSPGMRETQYF. The CDR3 region has the DNA TGTGCCAGCAGCCCGGGGATGAGGGAGACCCAGTACTTC.

The chain carries TRBV10-3 and TRBJ1-1; 7 bases fit TRBD1. This CDR3 has 12 amino acids. The V and J ends lost 5 bases and 5 bases, in that order; junction bases with no gene match: 2. Germline V gene data show CDR1 as ENHRY and CDR2 as SYGVKD. Here the CDR3 reads CAISLQGTEAFF. The DNA for the CDR3 is TGTGCCATCAGTCTACAGGGGACTGAAGCTTTCTTT.

The chain links TRBV5-4 to TRBJ2-1, with a possible D match to TRBD2 (5 bases). The V end was cut by 9 bases, the J end by 6 bases, with 22 bases between. This CDR3 spans 15 amino acids. CDR1 is SGHNT and CDR2 is YYREEE in the germline V gene (reference sequence). CDR3 region: CAIPKDPRVGNEQFF. The CDR3 nucleotides read TGTGCCATACCCAAGGACCCGCGGGTAGGCAATGAGCAGTTCTTC.

In the case of this clonotype: This may be a read error: a much more frequent sequence differs by one nucleotide. This chain uses TRBV7-6 with TRBJ2-2, with D tentatively TRBD2 (5 bases). Germline CDR1 and CDR2: SGHVS and FNYEAQ. The length of the CDR3 is 14 residues. The CDR3 reads CTSSLEGPTGELFF. The CDR3 bases are TGTACCAGCAGCTTAGAGGGTCCCACCGGGGAGCTGTTTTTT.

The chain couples TRBV14 to TRBJ2-7; 7 nucleotides match TRBD1. The CDR3 has 13 residues. From germline, CDR1 is SGHDN and CDR2 FVKESK. Trimming cost V 6 bases and J 6 bases; bases outside gene matches: 8. The CDR3 protein is CASSPFRTGEQYV. CDR3 in DNA: TGTGCCAGCAGTCCTTTTAGGACAGGCGAGCAGTACGTC.

The rearrangement joins TRBV14 to TRBJ2-7; possibly TRBD2 for D (5 bases). CDR3 length: 13 residues. Per the germline V gene, CDR1 is SGHDN and CDR2 is FVKESK. The CDR3 spells CVSSQGSDYEQYV. DNA for the CDR3: TGTGTCAGCAGCCAAGGGAGTGACTACGAGCAGTACGTC.

Turning to this clonotype: A much larger clonotype is one base distant, so this may be a read error. This sequence joins TRBV7-8 and TRBJ1-1; D not certain. Per germline, CDR1 SGHVS and CDR2 FQNEAQ. This CDR3 has 18 amino acids. CDR3 loop: CTSSLGETYSSPGTEAFF. In DNA, the CDR3 is TGTACCAGCAGCTTAGGAGAGACCTATTCCTCCCCCGGTACTGAAGCTTTCTTT.

The chain has TRBV28 and TRBJ1-3, with a weak D call TRBD1 (6 bases). Looked up from germline, CDR1 is MDHEN and CDR2 is SYDVKM. V lost 3 bases, J lost 0 bases, and 9 bases lay in between. The CDR3 spans 15 residues. This CDR3 is CASSFRGYSGNTIYF. In nucleotides, the CDR3 is TGTGCCAGCAGTTTTAGGGGGTACTCTGGAAACACCATATATTTT. Full variable domain (rest looked up from reference TRBV28 and TRBJ1-3): DVKVTQSSRYLVKRTGEKVFLECVQDMDHENMFWYRQDPGLGLRLIYFSYDVKMKEKGDIPEGYSVSREKKERFSLILESASTNQTSMYLCASSFRGYSGNTIYFGEGSWLTVV.

In regard to this clonotype: This sequence may be a read error, since a much larger clone differs from it by one base. The chain combines TRBV6-1 with TRBJ2-5; 9 bases map to TRBD2. This CDR3 spans 17 amino acids. CDR1 is MNHNS and CDR2 is SASEGT in the germline V gene. The CDR3 reads CVSSDEAGGLSGETQYF. CDR3 sequence (DNA): TGTGTCAGCAGTGATGAGGCGGGGGGGTTATCGGGAGAGACCCAGTACTTC.

In regard to this clonotype: With a much larger clone just one base away, this may be a read error. This CDR3 fails to terminate in the conserved phenylalanine or tryptophan, so it likely reflects a read error. The chain combines TRBV4-1 with TRBJ1-5; D not certain. The CDR3 is made up of 15 amino acids. Germline V CDR1 and CDR2: MGHRA, YSYEKL. Trimming removed 0 bases at V and 4 bases at J, with 10 bases between. CDR3 DNA: TGCGCCAGCAGCCAAGAAGTGAAGCTGAATCAGCCCCAGCATTAT. It translates to CASSQEVKLNQPQHY.

This clonotype was observed a handful of times. The V and J genes are TRBV12-5 and TRBJ2-6; tentative D call: TRBD1 (5 bases). This CDR3 has 17 amino acids. The germline CDR1 and CDR2 sequences are LGHNT and FRNRAP. Trimming cost V 3 bases and J 0 bases, with 12 bases left between them. The CDR3 region is CASGFSTETSGANVLTF. The CDR3 DNA sequence: TGTGCTAGTGGTTTTTCGACAGAAACCTCTGGGGCCAACGTCCTGACTTTC. Full variable domain (remainder filled in from reference TRBV12-5 and TRBJ2-6): DARVTQTPRHKVTEMGQEVTMRCQPILGHNTVFWYRQTMMQGLELLAYFRNRAPLDDSGMPKDRFSAEMPDATLATLKIQPSEPRDSAVYFCASGFSTETSGANVLTFGAGSRLTVL.

This clonotype has just a few counts. The CDR3 spells CASSVSGTENSPLHF. CDR3 nucleotides: TGTGCCAGCAGCGTTTCCGGGACTGAGAATTCACCCCTCCACTTT. This rearrangement joins TRBV9 to TRBJ1-6, with D possibly being TRBD1 (5 bases). The V and J ends lost 2 bases and 7 bases respectively, with 13 bases between them. This CDR3 is 15 amino acids long. Germline CDR1 is SGDLS and CDR2 is YYNGEE. Complete variable domain (other parts from reference TRBV9 and TRBJ1-6): DSGVTQTPKHLITATGQRVTLRCSPRSGDLSVYWYQQSLDQGLQFLIQYYNGEERAKGNILERFSAQQFPDLHSELNLSSLELGDSALYFCASSVSGTENSPLHFGNGTRLTVT.

The chain combines TRBV6-5 with TRBJ1-1, with D hard to call. This CDR3 region has 11 residues. Germline values: CDR1 MNHEY, CDR2 SVGAGI. Trimming shortened V by 11 bases and J by 3 bases, and 10 bases separated the two germline ends. CDR3 loop: CAGWQYTEAFF. The CDR3 DNA is TGTGCCGGCTGGCAGTACACTGAAGCTTTCTTT.

V and J are TRBV6-2 or TRBV6-3 and TRBJ2-7; 15 bases are shared with TRBD2. V dropped 4 bases and J dropped 0; count of bases not matched to a gene: 13. The germline gives CDR1 MNHEY, CDR2 SVGEGT. This CDR3 is 20 amino acids long. The CDR3 loop is CASSSIWTSGGAIPSYEQYF. For the CDR3, the DNA is TGTGCCAGCAGTTCGATATGGACTAGCGGGGGGGCTATTCCCTCCTACGAGCAGTACTTC.

This sequence joins TRBV29-1 and TRBJ2-1, with 13 bases lining up with TRBD2. Germline assignment: CDR1 SQVTM and CDR2 ANQGSEA. With 7 bases clipped from V and 4 bases from J, the junction kept 10 bases outside the gene matches. The CDR3 loop spans 16 amino acids. CDR3 in amino acids: CSALRTSGGLYNEQFF. In DNA form, the CDR3 reads TGCAGCGCCCTCCGGACTAGCGGGGGCCTATACAATGAGCAGTTCTTC.

This clonotype was recorded a few times. The chain combines TRBV29-1 with TRBJ2-7, with D unresolved. V lost 5 bases, J lost 3 bases, and 14 bases lay in between. The V gene's germline CDR1 is SQVTM and CDR2 ANQGSEA. This CDR3 has 13 residues. The CDR3 bases are TGCAGCGTTCGCTACGGTTCCGACTACGAGCAGTACTTC. This codes for CSVRYGSDYEQYF.

This clonotype was detected only a few times. This rearrangement joins TRBV25-1 to TRBJ1-5; 7 nucleotides agree with TRBD1. The CDR3 extends over 13 amino acids. The germline gives CDR1 MGHDK, CDR2 SYGVNS. V dropped 4 bases and J dropped 4; count of bases not matched to a gene: 1. CDR3 DNA: TGTGCCAGCAGTGGGGGACAGAATCAGCCCCAGCATTTT. It translates to CASSGGQNQPQHF. Drawing the rest from reference TRBV25-1 and TRBJ1-5, the complete variable domain is EADIYQTPRYLVIGTGKKITLECSQTMGHDKMYWYQQDPGMELHLIHYSYGVNSTEKGDLSSESTVSRIRTEHFPLTLESARPSHTSQYLCASSGGQNQPQHFGDGTRLSIL.

This clonotype was found a few times. This rearrangement joins TRBV7-9 to TRBJ2-2, with a tentative D call TRBD1 (5 bases). Germline CDR1 and CDR2: SEHNR and FQNEAQ (reference sequence). V was pared by 7 bases and J by 3 bases, with 18 bases between. This CDR3 has 16 amino acids. CDR3 sequence: CASIETGLLDTGELFF. In DNA form, the CDR3 reads TGTGCCAGCATCGAAACAGGTCTACTGGACACCGGGGAGCTGTTTTTT.

This clonotype occurred many times. This chain connects TRBV6-1 to TRBJ1-1, with D possibly TRBD1 on 5 matching bases. This CDR3 spans 16 amino acids. Germline-derived CDR1 and CDR2 are MNHNS and SASEGT. The ends were cut back, 6 bases at V and 4 bases at J, with 21 bases in the middle. The DNA for the CDR3 is TGTGCCAGCAGCCCTGACACGACAGACAAGTCCACTGAAGCTTTCTTT. Its translation is CASSPDTTDKSTEAFF.

This clonotype showed up just a few times. The rearrangement uses TRBV7-9 and TRBJ2-7; no reliable D call. The CDR3 has 15 amino acids. Germline CDR1 is SEHNR and CDR2 is FQNEAQ (reference sequence). Trimming took off 1 base at V and 0 bases at J, with 10 bases between the two ends. The CDR3 DNA sequence: TGTGCCAGCAGCTTAGGAAGGATCGTCTCCTACGAGCAGTACTTC. Amino acids: CASSLGRIVSYEQYF. Full variable domain (rest looked up from reference TRBV7-9 and TRBJ2-7): DTGVSQNPRHKITKRGQNVTFRCDPISEHNRLYWYRQTLGQGPEFLTYFQNEAQLEKSRLLSDRFSAERPKGSFSTLEIQRTEQGDSAMYLCASSLGRIVSYEQYFGPGTRLTVT.

This chain uses TRBV4-1 with TRBJ2-5; 9 nucleotides line up with TRBD2. The CDR3 has 16 amino acids. The V gene's germline CDR1 is MGHRA and CDR2 YSYEKL. V dropped 0 bases and J dropped 4; count of bases not matched to a gene: 6. Here the CDR3 reads CASSQERGGRGETQYF. CDR3 nucleotides: TGCGCCAGCAGCCAAGAGCGGGGGGGCCGGGGAGAGACCCAGTACTTC.

This clonotype has only a few counts. The J gene is TRBJ2-3, the V gene TRBV20-1, with D possibly TRBD2 on 6 matching bases. V lost 2 bases and J lost 4, with 13 bases in between. This CDR3 has 14 amino acids. Per germline, CDR1 DFQATT and CDR2 SNEGSKA (reference sequence). The CDR3 nucleotides are TGCAGTGCTAGACCCCGGGAGAGCGCAGATACGCAGTATTTT. This sequence encodes CSARPRESADTQYF.